Sequencing of this T cell receptor beta chain was carried out in a study of T-cell reconstitution after alpha-beta-depleted transplantation in children. Unique molecular identifiers were used in preparing the TCRbeta library. TCRdb reprocessed the PCR reads via MiXCR and lists one record per CDR3 protein. Counted here are approximately 230,000 distinct CDR3 sequences, 24% occurring once; the ten biggest clones make up 4.5% to 5.5%. Germline V CDR1 and CDR2: SNHLY, FYNNEI. V shed 8 bases and J 3 bases; nucleotides not matched to a gene: 19. This CDR3 region has 19 residues. This TCR came from a female patient aged 2 to 10 who had a stem cell transplant for congenital amegakaryocytic thrombocytopenia, so the T cells may come from the graft donor. The J gene is TRBJ2-2, the V gene TRBV2, with 9 bases that match TRBD1. The sequencing used PBMCs, mostly from graft donor cells, collected 360 days after TCRalphabeta/CD19-depleted stem cell transplant. Here the CDR3 DNA reads TGTGCCAGCTGTTTTCTGGGGATGGGACAGGGAAGGTACACCGGGGAGCTGTTTTTT. This codes for CASCFLGMGQGRYTGELFF.